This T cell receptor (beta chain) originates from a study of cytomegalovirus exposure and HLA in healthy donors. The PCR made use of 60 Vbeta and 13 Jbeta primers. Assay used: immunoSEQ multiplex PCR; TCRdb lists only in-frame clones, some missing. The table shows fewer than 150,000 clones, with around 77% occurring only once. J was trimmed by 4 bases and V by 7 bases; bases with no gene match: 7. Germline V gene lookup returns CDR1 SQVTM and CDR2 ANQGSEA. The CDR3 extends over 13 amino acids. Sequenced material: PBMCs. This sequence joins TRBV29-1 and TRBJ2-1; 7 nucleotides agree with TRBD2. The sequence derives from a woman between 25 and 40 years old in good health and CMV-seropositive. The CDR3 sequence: CSGTGGVYNEQFF. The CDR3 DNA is TGCAGCGGAACGGGGGGTGTATACAATGAGCAGTTCTTC.